This TCR beta chain was retrieved from a study of T-cell reconstitution after alpha-beta-depleted transplantation in children. Using unique molecular identifiers, the investigators prepared the TCRbeta library. TCRdb itself ran the PCR reads through MiXCR, one entry per CDR3 protein. The sample includes about 540,000 distinct CDR3 sequences, around 20% of them seen just once. A few counts support this clonotype. The CDR3 is made up of 17 amino acids. V dropped 4 bases and J dropped 6; count of bases not matched to a gene: 14. The germline CDR1 and CDR2 sequences are GTSNPN and SVGIG (reference sequence).

The sequence was obtained from a human donor who donated a stem cell graft to a child with acute lymphoblastic leukemia. The rearrangement links TRBV30 to TRBJ2-1; TRBD2 matches 11 bases. Source: PBMCs from the stem cell graft donor, taken from the stem cell graft. This CDR3 is CAWTSFRLAGIVNEQFF. The CDR3 DNA follows: TGTGCCTGGACCTCATTCCGACTAGCGGGGATTGTCAATGAGCAGTTCTTC.